A single sample is the source of the 19 T cell receptor beta chains below, sequenced in a study of blood T cell repertoires in COVID-19. Sequencing used immunoSEQ multiplex PCR; TCRdb keeps in-frame clones, though not all of them. The data contain 200,000 to 250,000 clones, less than 85% of them singletons. What was sequenced was PBMCs or T cells enriched from blood (not recorded which). The receptor source for this set is a man in his 60s who had recovered from COVID-19.

The V and J genes are TRBV4-3 and TRBJ2-7, with 9 bases lining up with TRBD2. Per the germline V gene, CDR1 is LGHNA and CDR2 is YSLEER. The CDR3 runs to 15 residues. V gave up 1 base and J gave up 0 bases; unmatched junction bases: 1. The CDR3 DNA reads TGCGCCAGCAGCCAAGGACTAGCGGACTCCTACGAGCAGTACTTC. This gives the protein CASSQGLADSYEQYF.

The rearrangement joins TRBV19 to TRBJ1-3; D is possibly TRBD1 (5 bases). V was trimmed by 3 bases and J by 0 bases, leaving 9 bases between them. The CDR3 is 15 amino acids. Germline V CDR1 and CDR2: LNHDA, SQIVND (reference sequence). The CDR3 DNA follows: TGTGCCAGTAGTATGTACACAGGCTCTGGAAACACCATATATTTT. It yields the protein CASSMYTGSGNTIYF. Combining the CDR3 with reference TRBV19 and TRBJ1-3 gives the whole variable domain DGGITQSPKYLFRKEGQNVTLSCEQNLNHDAMYWYRQDPGQGLRLIYYSQIVNDFQKGDIAEGYSVSREKKESFPLTVTSAQKNPTAFYLCASSMYTGSGNTIYFGEGSWLTVV.

The chain is built from TRBV5-4 and TRBJ2-5, with D unclear. V shed 0 bases and J shed 3 bases, with 6 bases lying between them. The V gene's germline CDR1 is SGHNT and CDR2 YYREEE (reference sequence). The CDR3 is 13 amino acids. CDR3 sequence: CASSLGAKETQYF. As DNA, the CDR3 is TGTGCCAGCAGCTTGGGGGCTAAAGAGACCCAGTACTTC.

This clone was seen a few times. J is TRBJ2-7 and V is TRBV7-9, with D possibly being TRBD2 (6 bases). This CDR3 is 15 amino acids long. Germline V lookup: CDR1 SEHNR, CDR2 FQNEAQ (reference sequence). The V end was cut by 4 bases, the J end by 0 bases, with 13 bases between. The CDR3 spells CASSSGDGTSYEQYF. CDR3 DNA: TGTGCCAGCAGCTCGGGGGACGGGACCTCCTACGAGCAGTACTTC.

In its sample, this clone was seen once. J is TRBJ2-1 and V is TRBV18; 8 bases match TRBD1. V shed 3 bases, J shed 7 bases, and the junction held 8 bases outside the gene matches. Germline-derived CDR1 and CDR2 are KGHSH and LQKENI. This CDR3 has 15 amino acids. CDR3 protein: CASSPRDRNRNEQFF. CDR3 bases: TGTGCCAGCTCACCCCGGGACAGGAATAGAAATGAGCAGTTCTTC.

The chain couples TRBV4-3 to TRBJ2-2, with 8 bases matching TRBD2. The CDR3 consists of 17 residues. Trimming at V came to 1 base and at J to 3 bases, leaving 7 bases not matched to a gene. The V gene's germline CDR1 is LGHNA and CDR2 YSLEER. CDR3 region: CASSQVGGGGHTGELFF. The CDR3, as DNA: TGCGCCAGCAGCCAAGTGGGGGGCGGGGGGCACACCGGGGAGCTGTTTTTT.

The chain couples TRBV12-3 or TRBV12-4 to TRBJ2-1; no reliable D call. Trimming took 3 bases from V and 10 from J, leaving 10 bases between them. The CDR3 length is 12 residues. CDR3: CASSFLEGEQFF. The CDR3 DNA follows: TGTGCCAGCAGTTTCCTAGAAGGAGAGCAGTTCTTC.

The chain couples TRBV27 to TRBJ1-2; D may be TRBD1 (5 bases). The germline gives CDR1 MNHEY, CDR2 SMNVEV (reference sequence). The CDR3 has 15 residues. V was shortened by 4 bases and J by 1 base, with 13 bases between the two germline ends. This chain's CDR3 is CASSSLSDSNYGYTF. The CDR3 coding sequence is TGTGCCAGCAGTTCCCTCTCAGACAGTAACTATGGCTACACCTTC.

This rearrangement joins TRBV5-1 to TRBJ2-1; D call uncertain. This CDR3 is 14 amino acids long. The V gene lost 4 bases and the J gene lost 0 bases, with 8 bases spanning the gap. Germline-derived CDR1 and CDR2 are SGHRS and YFSETQ. CDR3 sequence: CASSTLSSYNEQFF. Here the CDR3 DNA reads TGCGCCAGCAGCACCCTAAGCTCCTACAATGAGCAGTTCTTC. Full variable domain (outside the CDR3, taken from reference TRBV5-1 and TRBJ2-1): KAGVTQTPRYLIKTRGQQVTLSCSPISGHRSVSWYQQTPGQGLQFLFEYFSETQRNKGNFPGRFSGRQFSNSRSEMNVSTLELGDSALYLCASSTLSSYNEQFFGPGTRLTVL.

The chain couples TRBV19 to TRBJ1-6; 9 nucleotides line up with TRBD1. Trimming at V came to 9 bases and at J to 10 bases, leaving 7 bases not matched to a gene. Germline V gene lookup returns CDR1 LNHDA and CDR2 SQIVND (reference sequence). CDR3 length equals 13 residues. CDR3 nucleotides: TGTGCCAGCAGGGACAGGGAGACCTCACCCCTCCACTTT. Protein: CASRDRETSPLHF.

J is TRBJ1-1 and V is TRBV27; 9 nucleotides match TRBD1. Losses at the gene ends were 5 bases for V and 7 bases for J; bases not matched to a gene: 5. The CDR3 runs to 13 residues. Germline lookup yields CDR1 MNHEY and CDR2 SMNVEV (reference sequence). CDR3 sequence reads: CASSQQGAVEAFF. The CDR3 DNA reads as TGTGCCAGCAGTCAACAGGGGGCGGTTGAAGCTTTCTTT.

The chain employs TRBV13 and TRBJ2-1; weak D call: TRBD2 (7 bases). V lost 7 bases, J lost 10 bases, and 23 bases lay in between. This CDR3 has 15 amino acids. Germline CDR1 and CDR2: PRHDT and FYEKMQ (reference sequence). DNA of the CDR3: TGTGCCAGCACTCTAGGAGGGGGGGCGGTCCGGGAGCAGTTCTTC. Translating gives CASTLGGGAVREQFF.

This clone is a singleton in its sample. The genes are TRBV29-1 and TRBJ2-7, with 8 bases lining up with TRBD2. The J segment lost 2 bases and the V segment lost 4 bases, leaving 4 bases of the junction unmatched. CDR1 is SQVTM, CDR2 ANQGSEA, per germline. The CDR3 length is 13 residues. CDR3 DNA: TGCAGCGTTGTTAGCGGGGAGACCTACGAGCAGTACTTC. This translates into CSVVSGETYEQYF.

This chain joins TRBV5-4 and TRBJ1-2, with a possible D match to TRBD1 (5 bases). Trimming stripped 4 bases from V and 6 bases from J, with 10 bases between. The germline CDR1 and CDR2 sequences are SGHNT and YYREEE (reference sequence). The CDR3 extends over 12 amino acids. In nucleotides, the CDR3 is TGTGCCAGCAGCCTTGAAGGGGATGGCTACACCTTC. This translates into CASSLEGDGYTF.

The chain recombines TRBV6-1 with TRBJ2-1; TRBD2 agrees at 7 bases. The V gene end was trimmed by 0 bases and the J gene end by 10 bases; junction bases not matched to a gene: 3. Per germline, CDR1 MNHNS and CDR2 SASEGT. This CDR3 spans 13 amino acids. In DNA, the CDR3 is TGTGCCAGCAGTGAAGCGGGAGGGCCAGAGCAGTTCTTC. Translation: CASSEAGGPEQFF.

This rearrangement joins TRBV5-6 to TRBJ2-4, with a tentative D call TRBD2 (5 bases). The germline V gene encodes CDR1 SGHDT and CDR2 YYEEEE. This CDR3 region has 17 residues. Trimming removed 1 base at V and 2 bases at J, with 16 bases between. This chain's CDR3 is CASSLWSGWRPKNIQYF. In DNA, the CDR3 is TGTGCCAGCAGCTTGTGGTCCGGGTGGAGGCCCAAAAACATTCAGTACTTC. Based on the CDR3 plus reference TRBV5-6 and TRBJ2-4, the full variable domain is DAGVTQSPTHLIKTRGQQVTLRCSPKSGHDTVSWYQQALGQGPQFIFQYYEEEERQRGNFPDRFSGHQFPNYSSELNVNALLLGDSALYLCASSLWSGWRPKNIQYFGAGTRLSVL.

The chain has TRBV11-2 and TRBJ2-3; possibly TRBD1 for D (5 bases). This CDR3 is built from 13 residues. Per germline, CDR1 SGHAT and CDR2 FQNNGV. The V gene lost 2 bases and the J gene lost 4 bases, with 7 bases spanning the gap. CDR3 in amino acids: CASSLPRADTQYF. CDR3 bases: TGTGCCAGCAGCTTACCCAGGGCAGATACGCAGTATTTT.

This chain uses TRBV4-2 with TRBJ1-6; D is ambiguous. Germline V gene sequence: CDR1 LGHNA, CDR2 YNFKEQ. CDR3 size: 21 residues. V gave up 4 bases and J gave up 0 bases, with 25 bases separating them. CDR3: CASSRSTRDSTLFSYNSPLHF. CDR3 in DNA: TGTGCCAGCAGCCGATCTACCCGGGATTCTACCCTTTTCTCCTATAATTCACCCCTCCACTTT.

This clone was counted at least ten times. The chain joins TRBV5-5 to TRBJ2-7; the D gene is possibly TRBD2 (5 bases). Deletions cut 1 base from V and 0 bases from J, with 11 bases between. CDR3 size: 15 residues. From germline, CDR1 is SGHKS and CDR2 YYEKEE (reference sequence). In DNA form, the CDR3 reads TGTGCCAGCAGCTTGATCGGGGTCCCCTCCTACGAGCAGTACTTC. It codes for CASSLIGVPSYEQYF.